These 21 T cell receptor beta chains were sequenced from one sample in a study of blood T cell repertoires in COVID-19. Assay: immunoSEQ multiplex PCR; the TCRdb copy retains only in-frame clones and omits some. In the table there are some 180,000 clones, about 88% of which are singletons. The sample taken for sequencing was peripheral blood. These receptor sequences come from a middle-aged man with COVID-19, enrolled during active disease.

Worth noting for this clone: Distinct nucleotide sequences in the sample also encode this CDR3. This chain joins TRBV28 and TRBJ2-1, with TRBD1 identical over 10 bases. The CDR3 is 16 amino acids. Trimming removed 5 bases from V and 7 bases from J; junction bases left unmatched: 11. Germline-derived CDR1 and CDR2 are MDHEN and SYDVKM. CDR3 in amino acids: CASSLQRDRGGNEQFF. DNA for the CDR3: TGTGCCAGCAGTCTCCAGCGGGACAGGGGTGGGAATGAGCAGTTCTTC.

The rearrangement links TRBV28 to TRBJ1-4, with D perhaps TRBD1 (6 bases). The CDR3 is 16 residues long. V was trimmed by 4 bases and J by 4 bases, leaving 16 bases between them. Germline CDR1 is MDHEN and CDR2 is SYDVKM. CDR3 region: CASSSGHQGFNEKLFF. In DNA, the CDR3 is TGTGCCAGCAGTTCCGGACACCAGGGGTTTAATGAAAAACTGTTTTTT.

J is TRBJ2-1 and V is TRBV6-5, with D possibly TRBD2 on 5 matching bases. The CDR3 is made up of 16 amino acids. Germline CDR1 is MNHEY and CDR2 is SVGAGI. The V and J ends lost 0 bases and 6 bases respectively, with 15 bases between them. The CDR3, as DNA: TGTGCCAGCAGTTACTCCCCTCGGAGGAAAGGCAATGAGCAGTTCTTC. The encoded protein is CASSYSPRRKGNEQFF.

The chain uses TRBV6-5 and TRBJ1-2; 7 bases align to TRBD1. Germline assignment: CDR1 MNHEY and CDR2 SVGAGI. V lost 5 bases, J lost 7 bases, and 7 bases stayed unmatched. The CDR3 totals 13 residues. The CDR3 region is CASSPRQGSGYTF. CDR3 nucleotides: TGTGCCAGCAGTCCCCGACAGGGTAGTGGCTACACCTTC.

The chain carries TRBV4-1 and TRBJ1-3, with 7 bases matching TRBD1. J lost 0 bases, V lost 2 bases, and 7 bases had no gene match. The germline V gene has CDR1 MGHRA and CDR2 YSYEKL. This CDR3 contains 17 residues. The DNA of the CDR3 is TGCGCCAGCAGCCAACCTACAGGGGCCCGCTCTGGAAACACCATATATTTT. This gives the protein CASSQPTGARSGNTIYF.

The chain recombines TRBV5-1 with TRBJ2-1; D is perhaps TRBD1 (5 bases). The V and J ends lost 0 bases and 5 bases respectively, with 9 bases between them. This CDR3 comprises 14 residues. Per germline, CDR1 SGHRS and CDR2 YFSETQ. CDR3 nucleotide sequence: TGCGCCAGCAGCTTGGGCAGACAGAACAATGAGCAGTTCTTC. It encodes CASSLGRQNNEQFF.

This clone was counted ten times or more. V gene TRBV5-4 combines with J gene TRBJ1-1; 7 nucleotides align to TRBD1. Unmatched junction bases numbered 4, after V lost 4 bases and J lost 4 bases. This CDR3 is built from 13 residues. The germline V gene has CDR1 SGHNT and CDR2 YYREEE (reference sequence). The CDR3 DNA reads as TGTGCCAGCAGCGGGGGGACAGTCACTGAAGCTTTCTTT. Protein: CASSGGTVTEAFF. Full variable domain (rest looked up from reference TRBV5-4 and TRBJ1-1): ETGVTQSPTHLIKTRGQQVTLRCSSQSGHNTVSWYQQALGQGPQFIFQYYREEENGRGNFPPRFSGLQFPNYSSELNVNALELDDSALYLCASSGGTVTEAFFGQGTRLTVV.

The chain combines TRBV5-4 with TRBJ2-3; 13 bases fit TRBD2. This CDR3 has 19 amino acids. Germline V gene data show CDR1 as SGHNT and CDR2 as YYREEE (reference sequence). The V segment lost 4 bases and the J segment 0 bases; nucleotides outside the gene matches: 11. In nucleotides, the CDR3 is TGTGCCAGCAGCCGTCCCGGGACTAGCGGGGTGTTTAGCACAGATACGCAGTATTTT. It is translated as CASSRPGTSGVFSTDTQYF. The variable domain in full, completed from reference TRBV5-4 and TRBJ2-3, reads ETGVTQSPTHLIKTRGQQVTLRCSSQSGHNTVSWYQQALGQGPQFIFQYYREEENGRGNFPPRFSGLQFPNYSSELNVNALELDDSALYLCASSRPGTSGVFSTDTQYFGPGTRLTVL.

V is TRBV10-1 and J is TRBJ2-3, with D maybe TRBD2 (7 bases). CDR1 WNHNN and CDR2 SYGVQD come from the germline V gene (reference sequence). This CDR3 contains 16 residues. The V and J ends lost 2 bases and 11 bases respectively, with 23 bases between them. In DNA form, the CDR3 reads TGCGCCAGCAGTGAGGATAACAGGGCTCGGGGCGGGAGGCAGTATTTT. This translates into CASSEDNRARGGRQYF.

This sequence joins TRBV27 and TRBJ1-5, with TRBD1 matching 10 bases. CDR3 size: 14 residues. V lost 5 bases, J lost 8 bases, and 6 bases stayed unmatched. Germline CDR1 and CDR2: MNHEY and SMNVEV (reference sequence). CDR3 nucleotides: TGTGCCAGCAGTCTTGGACAGGGGGTGAAGCCCCAGCATTTT. This sequence encodes CASSLGQGVKPQHF.

The rearrangement links TRBV7-2 to TRBJ1-1; D possibly corresponds to TRBD1 (6 bases). The CDR3 is made up of 16 amino acids. CDR1 and CDR2 (germline): SGHTA, FQGNSA. The germline V and J ends were trimmed by 1 base and 0 bases, with 12 bases remaining between them. CDR3 DNA: TGTGCCAGCAGCTTAGGGACAGCCGGTATGAACACTGAAGCTTTCTTT. Amino acids: CASSLGTAGMNTEAFF.

Many counts were recorded for this clone. This chain's CDR3 is CASSPGQLRSPLHF. Written as DNA, the CDR3 is TGTGCCAGCAGCCCTGGACAGTTGAGGTCACCCCTCCACTTT. The chain recombines TRBV7-9 with TRBJ1-6; tentatively, D is TRBD1 (6 bases). The CDR3 runs 14 residues. V was pared by 5 bases and J by 10 bases, with 15 bases between. The V gene's germline CDR1 is SEHNR and CDR2 FQNEAQ (reference sequence).

In this sample, this clone turned up a few times. The V gene is TRBV19, the J gene TRBJ1-5; tentative D call: TRBD1 (5 bases). From germline, CDR1 is LNHDA and CDR2 SQIVND (reference sequence). This CDR3 is built from 13 residues. The V gene lost 9 bases and the J gene lost 5 bases, with 14 bases spanning the gap. CDR3 DNA sequence: TGTGCCAGCAGCCAGGGCGGTGATCAGCCCCAGCATTTT. Protein product: CASSQGGDQPQHF.

The rearrangement links TRBV7-2 to TRBJ2-3; TRBD2 agrees at 7 bases. This CDR3 contains 13 residues. With 5 bases clipped from V and 11 bases from J, the junction kept 10 bases outside the gene matches. The germline CDR1 and CDR2 sequences are SGHTA and FQGNSA. CDR3 coding DNA: TGTGCCAGCAGCATCGGGACTAATTGGGGGCAGTATTTT. Amino acid sequence: CASSIGTNWGQYF.

This clone was seen a few times. The V gene is TRBV7-2, the J gene TRBJ1-5; D gene uncertain. This CDR3 is built from 13 residues. The germline V and J ends were trimmed by 1 base and 5 bases, with 6 bases remaining between them. The germline CDR1 and CDR2 sequences are SGHTA and FQGNSA. This CDR3 is CASSLGEYQPQHF. The CDR3 nucleotides are TGTGCCAGCAGCTTAGGGGAGTATCAGCCCCAGCATTTT.

The rearrangement uses TRBV6-6 and TRBJ2-1; TRBD2 matches 9 bases. This CDR3 contains 15 residues. V was clipped by 0 bases and J by 5 bases; unmatched bases: 2. Looked up from germline, CDR1 is MNHNY and CDR2 is SVGAGI (reference sequence). The CDR3 region is CASSYSASGNNEQFF. The CDR3 nucleotides are TGTGCCAGCAGTTACTCGGCTAGCGGGAACAATGAGCAGTTCTTC.

This chain connects TRBV30 to TRBJ2-5, with 8 bases aligning to TRBD2. The CDR3 has 16 residues. J gave up 5 bases and V 2 bases, and 13 bases lay outside the gene matches. The germline V gene has CDR1 GTSNPN and CDR2 SVGIG (reference sequence). Here the CDR3 reads CAWSSGFSGKRETQYF. CDR3 DNA: TGTGCCTGGAGTTCAGGGTTTAGCGGGAAGAGGGAGACCCAGTACTTC.

The genes are TRBV20-1 and TRBJ1-5; D is possibly TRBD1 (6 bases). This CDR3 is built from 11 residues. Per the germline V gene, CDR1 is DFQATT and CDR2 is SNEGSKA (reference sequence). Trimming stripped 4 bases from V and 14 bases from J, with 15 bases between. CDR3 DNA sequence: TGCAGTGCTACCCGGGGAGAGGGGGAGCATTTT. Its protein product is CSATRGEGEHF.

This sequence joins TRBV25-1 and TRBJ2-7; TRBD2 matches 10 bases. The V gene end was trimmed by 2 bases and the J gene end by 1 base; junction bases not matched to a gene: 2. This CDR3 has 15 residues. Germline V gene data show CDR1 as MGHDK and CDR2 as SYGVNS. The DNA of the CDR3 is TGTGCCAGCAGTGAACCGGGACTAGCGTCCTACGAGCAGTACTTC. Residues: CASSEPGLASYEQYF.

V is TRBV6-6 and J is TRBJ1-5, with 8 nucleotides matching TRBD1. V gave up 6 bases and J gave up 0 bases; unmatched junction bases: 7. The germline gives CDR1 MNHNY, CDR2 SVGAGI (reference sequence). This CDR3 is built from 16 residues. The CDR3 DNA is TGTGCCAGCAGCCGGGGGACAGGTCTTAGCAATCAGCCCCAGCATTTT. This gives the protein CASSRGTGLSNQPQHF.

The J gene is TRBJ2-7, the V gene TRBV21-1; TRBD1 reflects the table's D call only, with no check against the DNA. TRBV21-1 is deemed a pseudogene. The length of the CDR3 is 15 residues. The CDR3, as DNA: TGTGCCAGCAGCACTCGCCCCAGGGACTCCTACGAGCAGTACTTC. This codes for CASSTRPRDSYEQYF.